This T cell receptor beta chain comes out of a study of a mutant IDH1 vaccine in newly diagnosed glioma. As for the study in general: Patients were given eight vaccinations, scheduled in weeks 1, 3, 5, 7, 11, 15, 19 and 23.

The data were produced by immunoSEQ multiplex PCR, yet TCRdb's version contains in-frame clones alone and is incomplete. Among approximately 35,000 clones, around 89% were seen once, and the ten largest hold over 2.5%. Time point of the sample: week 23, last vaccination. With topical imiquimod, each dose of the vaccine consisted of 300 ug of mutant IDH1 20-mer peptide. The donors' diagnosis was new WHO grade 3 or 4 astrocytoma that was IDH1-mutant and ATRX-lost. To note about this clone: What it binds is not known.

This CDR3 is 16 amino acids long. The V gene's germline CDR1 is KGHSH and CDR2 LQKENI. V was clipped by 3 bases and J by 0 bases, with 12 bases between them. Study-wide results and limits: Changes to the top peripheral T cell clonotypes appeared unrelated to pseudoprogression.

The V and J genes are TRBV18 and TRBJ1-3; D is undetermined. The sample in question was PBMCs, obtained from a glioma patient whose treatment included an IDH1 peptide vaccine. This TCR derives from a man aged 40-55 years with glioma. The CDR3 is CASSPADRISGNTIYF. The CDR3 region has the DNA TGTGCCAGCTCACCGGCGGACCGCATCTCTGGAAACACCATATATTTT. Together with reference TRBV18 and TRBJ1-3, the CDR3 gives the full variable domain: NAGVMQNPRHLVRRRGQEARLRCSPMKGHSHVYWYRQLPEEGLKFMVYLQKENIIDESGMPKERFSAEFPKEGPSILRIQQVVRGDSAAYFCASSPADRISGNTIYFGEGSWLTVV.